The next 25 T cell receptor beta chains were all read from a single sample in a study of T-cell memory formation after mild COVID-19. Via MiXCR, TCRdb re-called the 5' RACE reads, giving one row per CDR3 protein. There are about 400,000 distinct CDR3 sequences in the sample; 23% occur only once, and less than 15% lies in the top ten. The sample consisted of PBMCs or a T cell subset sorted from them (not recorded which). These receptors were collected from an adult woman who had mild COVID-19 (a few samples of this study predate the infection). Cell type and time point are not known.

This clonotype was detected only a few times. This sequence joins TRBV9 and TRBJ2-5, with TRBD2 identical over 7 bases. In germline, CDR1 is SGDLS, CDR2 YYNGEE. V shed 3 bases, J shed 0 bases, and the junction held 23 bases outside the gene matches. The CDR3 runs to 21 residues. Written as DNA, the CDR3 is TGTGCCAGCAGCGCAGGGATGGAGCGGGAAAGAGGTCCCGTGTACCAAGAGACCCAGTACTTC. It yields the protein CASSAGMERERGPVYQETQYF. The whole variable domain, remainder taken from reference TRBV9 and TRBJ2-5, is DSGVTQTPKHLITATGQRVTLRCSPRSGDLSVYWYQQSLDQGLQFLIQYYNGEERAKGNILERFSAQQFPDLHSELNLSSLELGDSALYFCASSAGMERERGPVYQETQYFGPGTRLLVL.

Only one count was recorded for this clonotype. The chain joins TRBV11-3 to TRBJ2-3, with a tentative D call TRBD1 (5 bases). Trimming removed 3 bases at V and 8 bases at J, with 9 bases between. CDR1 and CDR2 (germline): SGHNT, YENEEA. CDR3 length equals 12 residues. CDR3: CASSFQRGTQYF. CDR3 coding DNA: TGTGCCAGCAGCTTTCAAAGGGGTACGCAGTATTTT.

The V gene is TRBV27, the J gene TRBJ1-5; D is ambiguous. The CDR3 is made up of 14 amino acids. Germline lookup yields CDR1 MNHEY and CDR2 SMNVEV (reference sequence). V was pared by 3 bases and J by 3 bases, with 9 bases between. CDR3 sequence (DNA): TGTGCCAGCAGTTTCCTCTCCGACAATCAGCCCCAGCATTTT. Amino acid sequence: CASSFLSDNQPQHF.

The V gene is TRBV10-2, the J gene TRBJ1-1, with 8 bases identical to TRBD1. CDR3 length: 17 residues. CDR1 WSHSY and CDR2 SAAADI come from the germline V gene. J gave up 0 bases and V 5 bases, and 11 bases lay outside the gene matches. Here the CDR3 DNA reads TGCGCCAGCAGTCAGGGACAGGCTGGGATCCTGAACACTGAAGCTTTCTTT. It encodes CASSQGQAGILNTEAFF.

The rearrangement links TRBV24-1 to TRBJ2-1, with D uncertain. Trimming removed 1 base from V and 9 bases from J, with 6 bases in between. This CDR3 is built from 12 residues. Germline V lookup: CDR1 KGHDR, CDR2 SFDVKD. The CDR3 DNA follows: TGTGCCACCAGTGATTTCGGATCTGAGCAGTTCTTC. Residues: CATSDFGSEQFF.

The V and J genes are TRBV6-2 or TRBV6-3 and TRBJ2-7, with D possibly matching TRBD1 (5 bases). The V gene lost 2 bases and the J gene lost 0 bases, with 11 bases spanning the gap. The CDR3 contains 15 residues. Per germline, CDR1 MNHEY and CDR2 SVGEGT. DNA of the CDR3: TGTGCCAGCAGTTACGACAGTGCTAGCTCCTACGAGCAGTACTTC. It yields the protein CASSYDSASSYEQYF.

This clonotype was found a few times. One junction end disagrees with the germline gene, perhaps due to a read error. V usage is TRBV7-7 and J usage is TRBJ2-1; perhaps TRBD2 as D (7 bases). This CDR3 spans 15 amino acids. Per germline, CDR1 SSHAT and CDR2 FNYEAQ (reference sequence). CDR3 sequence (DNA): TGTGCTAGCAGCTTTCGGGGGCGGGAGCTCGATGAGCAGTTCTTC. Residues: CASSFRGRELDEQFF.

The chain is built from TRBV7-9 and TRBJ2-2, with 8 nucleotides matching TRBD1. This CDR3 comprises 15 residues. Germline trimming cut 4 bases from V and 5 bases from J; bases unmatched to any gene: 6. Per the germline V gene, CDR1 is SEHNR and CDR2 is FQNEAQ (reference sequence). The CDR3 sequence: CASSSWTGKTGELFF. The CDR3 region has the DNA TGTGCCAGCAGCTCCTGGACAGGGAAAACCGGGGAGCTGTTTTTT.

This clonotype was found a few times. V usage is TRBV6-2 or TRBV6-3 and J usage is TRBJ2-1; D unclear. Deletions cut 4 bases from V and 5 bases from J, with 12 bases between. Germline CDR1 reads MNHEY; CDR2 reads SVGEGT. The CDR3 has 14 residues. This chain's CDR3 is CASSFSARHNEQFF. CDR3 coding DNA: TGTGCCAGCAGTTTTTCTGCGCGGCACAATGAGCAGTTCTTC.

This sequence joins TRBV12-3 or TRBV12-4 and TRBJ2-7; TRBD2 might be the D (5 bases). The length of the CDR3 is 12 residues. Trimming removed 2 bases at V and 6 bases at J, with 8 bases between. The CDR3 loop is CASSLSGVEQYF. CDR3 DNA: TGTGCCAGCAGTTTATCCGGGGTCGAGCAGTACTTC.

CDR3 sequence: CASSTAGEVVEQFF. In DNA form, the CDR3 reads TGCGCCAGCAGTACAGCGGGAGAGGTAGTTGAGCAGTTCTTC. V usage is TRBV5-1 and J usage is TRBJ2-1; 8 bases fit TRBD2. V lost 5 bases, J lost 9 bases, and 10 bases stayed unmatched. Germline V gene sequence: CDR1 SGHRS, CDR2 YFSETQ. This CDR3 is 14 amino acids long.

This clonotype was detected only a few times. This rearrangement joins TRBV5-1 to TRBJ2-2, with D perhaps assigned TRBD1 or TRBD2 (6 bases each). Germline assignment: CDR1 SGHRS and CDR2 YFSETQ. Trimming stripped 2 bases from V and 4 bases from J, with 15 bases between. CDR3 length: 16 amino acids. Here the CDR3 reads CASSFSGGAGTGELFF. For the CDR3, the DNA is TGCGCCAGCAGCTTTTCCGGGGGCGCAGGCACCGGGGAGCTGTTTTTT.

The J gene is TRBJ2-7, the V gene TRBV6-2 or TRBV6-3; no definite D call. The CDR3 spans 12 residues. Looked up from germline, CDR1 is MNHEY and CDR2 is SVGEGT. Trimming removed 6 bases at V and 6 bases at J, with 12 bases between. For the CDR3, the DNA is TGTGCCAGCAGCCTTCTCCTTGGCGAGCAGTACTTC. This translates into CASSLLLGEQYF.

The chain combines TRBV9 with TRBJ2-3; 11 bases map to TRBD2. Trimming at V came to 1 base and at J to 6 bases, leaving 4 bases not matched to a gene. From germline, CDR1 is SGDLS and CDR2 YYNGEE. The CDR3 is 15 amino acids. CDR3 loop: CASSVTSGSADTQYF. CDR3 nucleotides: TGTGCCAGCAGCGTAACTAGCGGGAGTGCGGATACGCAGTATTTT.

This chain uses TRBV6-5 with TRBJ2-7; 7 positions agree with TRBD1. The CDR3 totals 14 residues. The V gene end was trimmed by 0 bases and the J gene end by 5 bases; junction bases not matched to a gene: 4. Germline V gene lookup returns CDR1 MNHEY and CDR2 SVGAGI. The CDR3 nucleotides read TGTGCCAGCAGTTACTCGACAGGGTTGAACGAGCAGTACTTC. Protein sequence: CASSYSTGLNEQYF.

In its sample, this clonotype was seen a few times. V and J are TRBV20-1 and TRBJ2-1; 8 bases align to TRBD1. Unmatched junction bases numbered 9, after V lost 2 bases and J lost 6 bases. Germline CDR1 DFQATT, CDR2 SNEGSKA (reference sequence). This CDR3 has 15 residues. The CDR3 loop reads CSARSRTGYTNEQFF. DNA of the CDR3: TGCAGTGCTAGATCACGGACAGGGTATACCAATGAGCAGTTCTTC.

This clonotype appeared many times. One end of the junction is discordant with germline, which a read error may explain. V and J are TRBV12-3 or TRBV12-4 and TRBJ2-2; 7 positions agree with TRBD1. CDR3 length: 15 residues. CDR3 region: CASSFRTGNTGELFF. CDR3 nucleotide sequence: TGCGCCAGCAGCTTCAGGACAGGGAACACCGGGGAGCTGTTTTTT.

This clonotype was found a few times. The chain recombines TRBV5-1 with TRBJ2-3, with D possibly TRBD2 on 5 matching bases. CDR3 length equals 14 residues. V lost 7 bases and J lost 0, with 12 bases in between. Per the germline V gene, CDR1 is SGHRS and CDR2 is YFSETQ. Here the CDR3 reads CASQDFTSTDTQYF. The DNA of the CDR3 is TGCGCCAGCCAGGACTTCACTAGCACAGATACGCAGTATTTT.

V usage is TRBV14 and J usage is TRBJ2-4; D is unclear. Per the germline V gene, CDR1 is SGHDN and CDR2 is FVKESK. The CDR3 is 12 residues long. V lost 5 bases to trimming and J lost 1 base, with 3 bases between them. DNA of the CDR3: TGTGCCAGCAGCATGGCCAAAAACATTCAGTACTTC. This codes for CASSMAKNIQYF.

CDR3 in amino acids: CATSRDRGTERQYF. The CDR3 coding sequence is TGTGCCACCAGCAGAGATCGGGGCACGGAGAGGCAGTACTTC. This chain links TRBV15 with TRBJ2-7; perhaps D is TRBD1 or TRBD2 (5 bases each). The V end lost 0 bases, the J end lost 9 bases, and 15 bases lay between the germline ends. Germline V lookup: CDR1 LNHNV, CDR2 YYDKDF (reference sequence). This CDR3 region has 14 residues.

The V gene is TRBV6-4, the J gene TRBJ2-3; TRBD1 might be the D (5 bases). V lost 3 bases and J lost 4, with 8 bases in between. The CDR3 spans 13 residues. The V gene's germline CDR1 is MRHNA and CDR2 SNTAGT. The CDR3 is CASSDTGADTQYF. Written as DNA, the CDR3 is TGTGCCAGCAGTGATACAGGTGCAGATACGCAGTATTTT.

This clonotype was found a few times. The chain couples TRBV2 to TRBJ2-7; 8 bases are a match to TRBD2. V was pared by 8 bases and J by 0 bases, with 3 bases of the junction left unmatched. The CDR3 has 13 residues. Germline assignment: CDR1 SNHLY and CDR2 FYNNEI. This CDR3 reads CASAGGASYEQYF. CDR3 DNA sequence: TGTGCCAGCGCCGGGGGGGCCTCCTACGAGCAGTACTTC.

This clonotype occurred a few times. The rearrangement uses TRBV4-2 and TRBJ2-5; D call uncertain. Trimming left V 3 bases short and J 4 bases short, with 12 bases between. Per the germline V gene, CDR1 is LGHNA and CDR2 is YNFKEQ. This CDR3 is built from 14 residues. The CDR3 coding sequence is TGTGCCAGCAGCCAGGAGCTGGGCGGAGAGACCCAGTACTTC. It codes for CASSQELGGETQYF.

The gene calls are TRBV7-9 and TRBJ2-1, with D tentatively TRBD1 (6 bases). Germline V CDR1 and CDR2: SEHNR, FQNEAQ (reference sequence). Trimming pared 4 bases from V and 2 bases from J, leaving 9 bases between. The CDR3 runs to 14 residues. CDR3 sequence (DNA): TGTGCCAGCAGCTGGAGGACAGCCTACAATGAGCAGTTCTTC. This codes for CASSWRTAYNEQFF.

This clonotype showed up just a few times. The CDR3, as DNA: TGCAGTGCTAGAGATACGCGGTTCGAGACCCAGTACTTC. Protein product: CSARDTRFETQYF. The chain combines TRBV20-1 with TRBJ2-5; D not resolved. The CDR3 totals 13 residues. Trimming cost V 0 bases and J 5 bases, with 10 bases left between them. CDR1 and CDR2 (germline): DFQATT, SNEGSKA (reference sequence).